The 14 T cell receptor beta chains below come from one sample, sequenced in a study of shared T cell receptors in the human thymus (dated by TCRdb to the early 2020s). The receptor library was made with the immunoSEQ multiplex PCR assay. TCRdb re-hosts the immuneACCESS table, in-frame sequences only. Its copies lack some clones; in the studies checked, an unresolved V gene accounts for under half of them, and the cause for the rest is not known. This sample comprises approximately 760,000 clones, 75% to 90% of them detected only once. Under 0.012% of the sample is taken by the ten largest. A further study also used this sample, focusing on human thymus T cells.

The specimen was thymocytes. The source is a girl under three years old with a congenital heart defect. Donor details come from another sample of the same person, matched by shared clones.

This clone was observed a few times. The CDR3 nucleotides read TGTGCCAGCAGCTTAGCGCAAGGGACAGAATTAGATGAGCAGTTCTTC. Its protein is CASSLAQGTELDEQFF. This sequence joins TRBV7-6 and TRBJ2-1, with TRBD1 identical over 7 bases. The CDR3 covers 16 residues. CDR1 and CDR2 (germline): SGHVS, FNYEAQ. The junction had 10 bases not matched to a gene; V was cut back by 0 bases and J by 8 bases.

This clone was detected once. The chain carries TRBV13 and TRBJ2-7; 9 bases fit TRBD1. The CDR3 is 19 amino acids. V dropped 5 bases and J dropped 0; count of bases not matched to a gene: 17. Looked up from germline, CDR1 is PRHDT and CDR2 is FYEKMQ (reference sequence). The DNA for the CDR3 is TGTGCCAGCAGCCTCCCCGGGACAGGGTCCCATGGGTCCTCCTACGAGCAGTACTTC. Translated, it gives CASSLPGTGSHGSSYEQYF.

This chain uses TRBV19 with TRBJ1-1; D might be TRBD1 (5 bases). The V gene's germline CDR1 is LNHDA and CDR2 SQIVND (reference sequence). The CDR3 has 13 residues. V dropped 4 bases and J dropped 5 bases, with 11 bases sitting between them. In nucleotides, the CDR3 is TGTGCCAGTAGTACAGCCCAGGGAACTGAAGCTTTCTTT. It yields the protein CASSTAQGTEAFF.

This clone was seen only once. CDR3 coding DNA: TGCGCCAGCAGCCAACTCGGGACAGGGGGCGATGCAGATACGCAGTATTTT. It yields the protein CASSQLGTGGDADTQYF. This chain connects TRBV4-3 to TRBJ2-3; 12 bases align to TRBD1. The CDR3 totals 17 residues. V shed 2 bases, J shed 4 bases, and the junction held 7 bases outside the gene matches. Germline V CDR1 and CDR2: LGHNA, YSLEER.

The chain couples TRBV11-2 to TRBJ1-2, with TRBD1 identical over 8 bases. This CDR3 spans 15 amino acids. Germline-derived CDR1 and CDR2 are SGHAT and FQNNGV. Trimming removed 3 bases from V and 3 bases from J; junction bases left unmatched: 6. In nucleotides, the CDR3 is TGTGCCAGCAGCTTCTACAGGGGGAAACACTATGGCTACACCTTC. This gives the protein CASSFYRGKHYGYTF.

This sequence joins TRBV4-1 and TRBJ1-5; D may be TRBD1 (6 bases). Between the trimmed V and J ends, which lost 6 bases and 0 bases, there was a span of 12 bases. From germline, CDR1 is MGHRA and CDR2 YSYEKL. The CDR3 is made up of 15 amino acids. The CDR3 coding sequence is TGCGCCAGCAGTGGGGACACCGATAGCAATCAGCCCCAGCATTTT. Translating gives CASSGDTDSNQPQHF.

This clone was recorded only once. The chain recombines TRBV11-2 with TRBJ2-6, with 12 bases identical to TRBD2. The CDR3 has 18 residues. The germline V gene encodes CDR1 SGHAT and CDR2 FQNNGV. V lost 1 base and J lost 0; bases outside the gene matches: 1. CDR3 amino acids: CASSLGTSGASGANVLTF. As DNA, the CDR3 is TGTGCCAGCAGCTTAGGGACTAGCGGGGCCTCTGGGGCCAACGTCCTGACTTTC. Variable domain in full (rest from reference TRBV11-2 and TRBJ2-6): EAGVAQSPRYKIIEKRQSVAFWCNPISGHATLYWYQQILGQGPKLLIQFQNNGVVDDSQLPKDRFSAERLKGVDSTLKIQPAKLEDSAVYLCASSLGTSGASGANVLTFGAGSRLTVL.

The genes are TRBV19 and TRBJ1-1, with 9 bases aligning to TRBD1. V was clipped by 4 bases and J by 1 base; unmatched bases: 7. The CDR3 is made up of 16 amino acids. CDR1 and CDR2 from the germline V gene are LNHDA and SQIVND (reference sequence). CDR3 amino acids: CASSTQDRGGNTEAFF. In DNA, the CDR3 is TGTGCCAGTAGTACACAGGACAGGGGAGGGAACACTGAAGCTTTCTTT.

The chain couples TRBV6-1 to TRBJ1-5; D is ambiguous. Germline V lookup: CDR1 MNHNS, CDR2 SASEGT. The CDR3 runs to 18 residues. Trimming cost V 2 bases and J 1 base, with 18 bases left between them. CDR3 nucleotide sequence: TGTGCCAGCAGTGAACCGTGGAGGGAAATTGGGAGCAATCAGCCCCAGCATTTT. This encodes CASSEPWREIGSNQPQHF.

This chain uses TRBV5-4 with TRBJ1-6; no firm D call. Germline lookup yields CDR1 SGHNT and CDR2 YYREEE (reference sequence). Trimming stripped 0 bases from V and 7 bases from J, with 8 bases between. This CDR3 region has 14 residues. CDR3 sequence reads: CASSLGVSNSPLHF. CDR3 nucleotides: TGTGCCAGCAGCTTGGGGGTTAGCAATTCACCCCTCCACTTT.

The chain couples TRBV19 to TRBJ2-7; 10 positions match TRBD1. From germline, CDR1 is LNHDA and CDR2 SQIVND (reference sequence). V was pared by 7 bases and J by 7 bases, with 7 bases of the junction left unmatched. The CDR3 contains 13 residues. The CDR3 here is CASTSGTGVEQYF. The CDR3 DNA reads TGTGCCAGTACTTCCGGGACAGGGGTTGAGCAGTACTTC.

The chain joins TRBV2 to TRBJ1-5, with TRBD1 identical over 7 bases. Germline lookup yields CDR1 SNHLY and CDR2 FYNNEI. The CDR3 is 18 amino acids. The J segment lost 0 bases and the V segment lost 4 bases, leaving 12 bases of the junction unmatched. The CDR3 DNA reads TGTGCCAGCAGTGCGGCGGGACAGTACCATCATAGCAATCAGCCCCAGCATTTT. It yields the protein CASSAAGQYHHSNQPQHF.

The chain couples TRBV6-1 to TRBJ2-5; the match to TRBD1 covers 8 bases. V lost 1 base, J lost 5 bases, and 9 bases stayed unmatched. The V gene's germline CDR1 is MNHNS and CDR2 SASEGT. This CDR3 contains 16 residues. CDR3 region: CASSEGVGRGQETQYF. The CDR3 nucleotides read TGTGCCAGCAGTGAAGGGGTGGGCAGGGGGCAGGAGACCCAGTACTTC.

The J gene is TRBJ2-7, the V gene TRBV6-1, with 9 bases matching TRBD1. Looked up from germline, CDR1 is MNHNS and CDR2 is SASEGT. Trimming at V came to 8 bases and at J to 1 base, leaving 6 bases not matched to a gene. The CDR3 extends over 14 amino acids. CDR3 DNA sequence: TGTGCCAGCGAGGGGACAGGGTCATCCTACGAGCAGTACTTC. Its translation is CASEGTGSSYEQYF.